These T cell receptor beta chains were read from a single sample in a study of T cells in Graves' hyperthyroidism and ophthalmopathy. Each CDR3 protein is one row after TCRdb ran MiXCR on the multiplex PCR reads. The sample has a few hundred thousand distinct CDR3 sequences, about 15% seen once. Input material: blood. The receptors derive from a woman in her thirties with Graves' hyperthyroidism. Both conserved end residues are trimmed from each CDR3.

TRBV19,ASSTRDITDTQY
TRBV20-1,SARSSGREGGGNEQF
TRBV6-1,ASSRAETYEQY
TRBV6-1,ASTQDRLNSPLH
TRBV11-2,ASSPYVDRGSYEQY
TRBV5-1,ASSLGGGYGYT
TRBV9,ASSVEGSGYEQY
TRBV2,ASSEGGPDWWNEQF
TRBV4-2,ASSQANFGREGLDEQF
TRBV5-1,ASSSDGRQETQY
TRBV30,AWSWVGGVDEQF
TRBV28,ASSLSGGYNEQF
TRBV9,ASSVGGDSSYT
TRBV29-1,SVEVGPGLAGEDEY
TRBV10-2,ASSVSRAHEQY
TRBV5-4,ASSSTGGTDTQY
TRBV5-1,ASSPPTGVGAGELF
TRBV6-1,ASSEDRYNEQF
TRBV7-6,ASSLSSAASYEQY
TRBV2,ASIVRLAGGPEGFTDTQY
TRBV27,ASSLPWDMCSYEQY
TRBV19,ASSMTVSGKTSTDTQY
TRBV9,ASSVGQDPSTDTQY
TRBV11-2,ASSLAVTSGRSEASEQF
TRBV6-9,ASSYRELTNSPLH
TRBV2,ASSGVRSNQPQH
TRBV5-5,ASNPGLAGGQVANEQF
TRBV11-2,ASSLGLYNSPLH
TRBV5-1,ASSVDGYSNQPQH
TRBV29-1,SAATGDEQY
TRBV10-2,ASSESDNQPQH
TRBV18,ASSRVRDANTGELF
TRBV15,ATSRDDRGNQPQH
TRBV20-1,SAHNLGGDGYT
TRBV12-3/TRBV12-4,ASSTGLLNEQF